What follows are 13 T cell receptor beta chains derived from one specimen sequenced in a study of T-cell reconstitution after alpha-beta-depleted transplantation in children. The TCRbeta library was prepared with unique molecular identifiers. TCRdb passed the PCR reads through MiXCR, listing each CDR3 protein once. Of about 470,000 distinct CDR3 sequences in the sample, approximately 42% were seen once. The specimen comprised PBMCs, sampled before TCRalphabeta/CD19-depleted stem cell transplant. The source is a girl under 10 years old with aplastic anemia, due to receive a stem cell transplant.

Concerning this clonotype: At one boundary the junction diverges from the germline segment, which might be a read error. V and J are TRBV20-1 and TRBJ1-2, with TRBD1 as a possible D gene (5 bases). Looked up from germline, CDR1 is DFQATT and CDR2 is SNEGSKA (reference sequence). The CDR3 runs to 15 residues. CDR3 bases: TGCAGTGCTGCTTCCCCCGGGGCGGCTCTTTATGGCTGCACCTTC. Protein product: CSAASPGAALYGCTF.

This clonotype was counted a few times. The CDR3: CAISRGGETQYF. The CDR3, as DNA: TGTGCCATCAGCAGGGGGGGAGAGACCCAGTACTTC. The chain employs TRBV10-3 and TRBJ2-5; D tentatively reads TRBD1 or TRBD2 (7 bases each). Germline CDR1 ENHRY, CDR2 SYGVKD. V lost 6 bases to trimming and J lost 4 bases, with 9 bases between them. The CDR3 consists of 12 residues.

V is TRBV20-1 and J is TRBJ2-5; 10 positions agree with TRBD2. The CDR3 consists of 14 residues. After removal of 4 bases from V and 2 bases from J, the junction contained 4 bases not matched to a gene. Germline CDR1 and CDR2: DFQATT and SNEGSKA (reference sequence). CDR3 coding DNA: TGCAGTGCTACCCGGACTAGCGGACAAGAGACCCAGTACTTC. This sequence encodes CSATRTSGQETQYF.

V gene TRBV20-1 combines with J gene TRBJ2-7; TRBD2 aligns across 11 bases. V shed 5 bases, J shed 4 bases, and the junction held 4 bases outside the gene matches. The CDR3 has 13 residues. The germline CDR1 and CDR2 sequences are DFQATT and SNEGSKA (reference sequence). The CDR3 DNA follows: TGCAGTGCTCCCGGACTAGCGGGTTACGAGCAGTACTTC. Amino acid sequence: CSAPGLAGYEQYF.

In its sample, this clonotype was seen many times. This chain connects TRBV5-1 to TRBJ2-2; D unclear. Trimming cost V 1 base and J 4 bases, with 11 bases left between them. CDR3 length: 15 residues. Germline V lookup: CDR1 SGHRS, CDR2 YFSETQ. Written as DNA, the CDR3 is TGCGCCAGCAGCTTGACGGTTTCCACCACCGGGGAGCTGTTTTTT. Translating gives CASSLTVSTTGELFF.

The table lists this clonotype with many counts. The chain joins TRBV12-3 or TRBV12-4 to TRBJ2-2; 8 positions agree with TRBD1. The CDR3 runs 14 residues. Germline trimming cut 10 bases from V and 7 bases from J; bases unmatched to any gene: 11. The CDR3 sequence is CANIMTGVGGELFF. As DNA, the CDR3 is TGTGCCAACATAATGACAGGGGTAGGCGGGGAGCTGTTTTTT.

This clonotype was observed a few times. CDR3 DNA: TGCAGGACCGGGACTAGCGGGGACACAGATACGCAGTATTTT. Amino acid sequence: CRTGTSGDTDTQYF. The chain has TRBV29-1 and TRBJ2-3, with TRBD2 matching 13 bases. Germline V gene sequence: CDR1 SQVTM, CDR2 ANQGSEA. This CDR3 is built from 14 residues.

The chain recombines TRBV30 with TRBJ1-3; D unclear. The V gene's germline CDR1 is GTSNPN and CDR2 SVGIG (reference sequence). The CDR3 covers 11 residues. The V end lost 3 bases, the J end lost 2 bases, and 2 bases lay between the germline ends. As DNA, the CDR3 is TGTGCCTGGAGAACTGGAAACACCATATATTTT. This translates into CAWRTGNTIYF.

In this sample, this clonotype turned up many times. The J gene is TRBJ2-3, the V gene TRBV7-3; 7 nucleotides match TRBD2. CDR1 and CDR2 (germline): SGHTA, FQGTGA. After removal of 5 bases from V and 0 bases from J, the junction contained 5 bases not matched to a gene. This CDR3 is 15 amino acids long. The CDR3 loop reads CASSRDYSSTDTQYF. DNA of the CDR3: TGTGCCAGCAGCAGGGACTACTCTAGCACAGATACGCAGTATTTT.

This clonotype was found a few times. V is TRBV5-1 and J is TRBJ2-2; D not resolved. With 1 base removed from V and 1 base from J, the gap between germline ends came to 8 bases. The CDR3 consists of 15 residues. Germline loops: CDR1 SGHRS, CDR2 YFSETQ. In DNA, the CDR3 is TGCGCCAGCAGCTTGTGGGGTGTGAACACCGGGGAGCTGTTTTTT. Translating it yields CASSLWGVNTGELFF.

This clonotype appeared many times. The chain couples TRBV18 to TRBJ2-2; D gene ambiguous. CDR3 size: 12 residues. The germline gives CDR1 KGHSH, CDR2 LQKENI. V was cut by 1 base and J by 4 bases, with 1 base left in between. The CDR3, as DNA: TGTGCCAGCTCACCACTCACCGGGGAGCTGTTTTTT. Amino acids: CASSPLTGELFF.

This clonotype was observed many times. The J gene is TRBJ2-2, the V gene TRBV7-9; 8 bases line up with TRBD2. The CDR3 length is 13 residues. J gave up 10 bases and V 5 bases, and 6 bases lay outside the gene matches. Germline assignment: CDR1 SEHNR and CDR2 FQNEAQ (reference sequence). The DNA of the CDR3 is TGTGCCAGCAGCCCGAGCGGGAGAATGGAGCTGTTTTTT. Translation gives CASSPSGRMELFF.

This clonotype was counted a few times. V gene TRBV21-1 combines with J gene TRBJ2-7; TRBD2 was called by the table and not checked on the DNA. TRBV21-1 is a pseudogene locus. The CDR3 covers 14 residues. The CDR3 reads CASSDRDSSYEQYF. The CDR3 DNA reads TGTGCCAGCAGCGACCGGGACTCATCATACGAGCAGTACTTC.